One and the same sample provided the 28 T cell receptor beta chains below, sequenced in a study of neurological immune-mediated disorders. MiXCR, run by TCRdb on the 5' RACE reads, gives a single entry per CDR3 protein. The repertoire has 55,000 to 75,000 distinct CDR3 sequences, less than 2.5% of them found once; the top ten carry approximately 3%. The sequenced material came from PBMCs. Source of these receptors: a middle-aged man with multiple sclerosis.

Ten or more counts support this clonotype. The chain carries TRBV20-1 and TRBJ2-5; D uncertain. This CDR3 region has 14 residues. Germline-derived CDR1 and CDR2 are DFQATT and SNEGSKA (reference sequence). Between the trimmed V and J ends, which lost 0 bases and 6 bases, there was a span of 14 bases. This chain's CDR3 is CSARDPLSMQTQYF. In nucleotides, the CDR3 is TGCAGTGCTAGAGATCCCTTATCGATGCAGACCCAGTACTTC.

This clonotype has ten or more counts. The V call is TRBV18, the J call TRBJ1-6; 8 bases line up with TRBD1. CDR1 and CDR2 from the germline V gene are KGHSH and LQKENI. This CDR3 region has 15 residues. The V and J ends lost 4 bases and 5 bases, in that order; junction bases with no gene match: 4. DNA of the CDR3: TGTGCCAGCTCACATGGACAGGGTGATAATTCACCCCTCCACTTT. This gives the protein CASSHGQGDNSPLHF.

This clonotype was seen many times. The CDR3 loop is CASYNGDTIYF. The CDR3 DNA follows: TGCGCCAGCTACAACGGCGACACCATATATTTT. The chain carries TRBV5-1 and TRBJ1-3, with unresolved D. The CDR3 extends over 11 amino acids. Trimming took off 7 bases at V and 8 bases at J, with 10 bases between the two ends. The germline V gene has CDR1 SGHRS and CDR2 YFSETQ.

This clonotype came up many times. At one boundary the junction diverges from the germline segment, which might be a read error. The chain recombines TRBV12-3 or TRBV12-4 with TRBJ2-5; 11 bases are shared with TRBD2. The CDR3 is 14 residues long. The CDR3 DNA follows: TGTGCCAGCAGTCTAGCGGGGGGACAAGAGACCCAGTACTTC. Translated, it gives CASSLAGGQETQYF.

The sample holds many counts of this clonotype. The CDR3 coding sequence is TGTGCCAGCAGTCCGAGACAGGGGGTCATAGGTCAGCCCCAGCATTTT. This translates into CASSPRQGVIGQPQHF. The chain couples TRBV6-5 to TRBJ1-5; 9 bases agree with TRBD1. There are 16 residues in the CDR3. The germline V gene has CDR1 MNHEY and CDR2 SVGAGI. The ends lost 5 bases at V and 6 bases at J; junction bases unmatched: 11.

This clonotype has at least ten counts. The chain employs TRBV6-5 and TRBJ1-4, with a tentative D call TRBD1 (5 bases). Germline loops: CDR1 MNHEY, CDR2 SVGAGI. The CDR3 runs to 14 residues. Trimming took 2 bases from V and 8 from J, leaving 12 bases between them. CDR3 region: CASSYTQGGEKLFF. CDR3 bases: TGTGCCAGCAGTTACACGCAGGGTGGGGAAAAACTGTTTTTT.

This clonotype was detected many times. V usage is TRBV3-2 and J usage is TRBJ1-5; TRBD1, as called in the table, went unchecked against the DNA. TRBV3-2 constitutes a pseudogene. CDR3 size: 14 residues. CDR3 bases: TGTGCCAGCTGTTGGTGGGACCGCAATCAGCCCCAGCATTTT. Translated: CASCWWDRNQPQHF.

This clonotype occurred many times. The V and J genes are TRBV2 and TRBJ2-3; D remains ambiguous. CDR3 length: 11 residues. In germline, CDR1 is SNHLY, CDR2 FYNNEI. V shed 3 bases and J shed 5 bases, with 3 bases lying between them. The CDR3 protein is CASSDGDTQYF. The CDR3 DNA follows: TGTGCCAGCAGTGACGGAGATACGCAGTATTTT.

This clonotype was recorded many times. This rearrangement joins TRBV6-2 or TRBV6-3 to TRBJ2-1, with D possibly matching TRBD1 (6 bases). Germline loops: CDR1 MNHEY, CDR2 SVGEGT. The V end lost 1 base, the J end lost 3 bases, and 10 bases lay between the germline ends. There are 15 residues in the CDR3. CDR3 protein: CASSYLAGVYNEQFF. The CDR3 DNA sequence: TGTGCCAGCAGTTACTTAGCAGGGGTCTACAATGAGCAGTTCTTC.

In this sample, this clonotype turned up many times. This chain connects TRBV12-3 or TRBV12-4 to TRBJ2-5; a weak D match, TRBD2 (5 bases). V shed 2 bases and J shed 2 bases, with 12 bases lying between them. The CDR3 contains 15 residues. The CDR3 reads CASSLLATRQETQYF. DNA for the CDR3: TGTGCCAGCAGTTTACTCGCAACTAGACAAGAGACCCAGTACTTC.

This clonotype was observed many times. This chain links TRBV20-1 with TRBJ2-7; D gene uncertain. This CDR3 comprises 14 residues. Trimming removed 0 bases at V and 2 bases at J, with 11 bases between. Germline loops: CDR1 DFQATT, CDR2 SNEGSKA (reference sequence). Here the CDR3 reads CSARDEIPTYEQYF. Written as DNA, the CDR3 is TGCAGTGCTAGAGATGAGATCCCCACCTACGAGCAGTACTTC.

In its sample, this clonotype was seen many times. V usage is TRBV20-1 and J usage is TRBJ2-1; D gene unclear. V lost 0 bases, J lost 5 bases, and 2 bases lay in between. This CDR3 spans 11 amino acids. The germline CDR1 and CDR2 sequences are DFQATT and SNEGSKA (reference sequence). CDR3 sequence: CSAREDNEQFF. The CDR3 DNA reads as TGCAGTGCTAGAGAGGACAATGAGCAGTTCTTC.

By share of the sample, this clonotype is medium-sized. The gene calls are TRBV20-1 and TRBJ1-1; the match to TRBD1 covers 8 bases. The germline gives CDR1 DFQATT, CDR2 SNEGSKA (reference sequence). Trimming removed 5 bases from V and 1 base from J; junction bases left unmatched: 3. The CDR3 is 13 amino acids. The CDR3 reads CSAPGQENTEAFF. DNA of the CDR3: TGCAGTGCTCCGGGACAGGAGAACACTGAAGCTTTCTTT.

At least ten counts were recorded for this clonotype. The rearrangement uses TRBV6-1 and TRBJ2-7, with TRBD1 matching over 9 bases. V lost 4 bases to trimming and J lost 2 bases; unmatched junction nucleotides: 3. Germline values: CDR1 MNHNS, CDR2 SASEGT. This CDR3 is 14 amino acids long. The CDR3 protein is CASSVGDRAYEQYF. As DNA, the CDR3 is TGTGCCAGCAGTGTCGGGGACAGGGCCTACGAGCAGTACTTC.

There are many counts of this clonotype. The CDR3 loop reads CASSTGGNQPQHF. The DNA for the CDR3 is TGCGCCAGCAGCACAGGGGGCAATCAGCCCCAGCATTTT. The V and J genes are TRBV5-1 and TRBJ1-5, with 7 bases fitting TRBD1. CDR1 and CDR2 (germline): SGHRS, YFSETQ. V shed 4 bases and J 2 bases; nucleotides not matched to a gene: 0. The CDR3 contains 13 residues.

This clonotype was counted at least ten times. The chain is built from TRBV7-9 and TRBJ2-7, with 11 bases matching TRBD2. V lost 0 bases, J lost 6 bases, and 10 bases stayed unmatched. This CDR3 has 17 amino acids. The germline gives CDR1 SEHNR, CDR2 FQNEAQ (reference sequence). The CDR3 nucleotides read TGTGCCAGCAGCTTAGCTAGCGGGGGGGCAGGAGGTCGCGAGCAGTACTTC. Protein product: CASSLASGGAGGREQYF.

Many counts were recorded for this clonotype. The rearrangement joins TRBV20-1 to TRBJ2-7; weak D call: TRBD1 (6 bases). This CDR3 has 14 amino acids. Between the trimmed V and J ends, which lost 0 bases and 2 bases, there was a span of 11 bases. Germline loops: CDR1 DFQATT, CDR2 SNEGSKA (reference sequence). The CDR3, as DNA: TGCAGTGCTAGAGATCCAGGACAGACCTACGAGCAGTACTTC. Protein sequence: CSARDPGQTYEQYF.

This clonotype has a count of ten or more. The rearrangement uses TRBV12-3 or TRBV12-4 and TRBJ2-7; a possible D gene is TRBD2 (5 bases). The CDR3 totals 13 residues. Trimming stripped 4 bases from V and 2 bases from J, with 9 bases between. CDR3 residues: CASSSGGAYEQYF. CDR3 nucleotide sequence: TGTGCCAGCAGTTCAGGAGGAGCCTACGAGCAGTACTTC.

This clonotype was recorded many times. This chain links TRBV5-1 with TRBJ1-6, with a tentative D call TRBD1 (5 bases). CDR1 and CDR2 from the germline V gene are SGHRS and YFSETQ. Trimming stripped 1 base from V and 8 bases from J, with 13 bases between. This CDR3 is 15 amino acids long. CDR3 in DNA: TGCGCCAGCAGCTTGCAGGGTAACGAGGATTCACCCCTCCACTTT. Encoded protein: CASSLQGNEDSPLHF.

This clonotype was detected ten times or more. The chain joins TRBV5-1 to TRBJ1-2; no firm D call. Looked up from germline, CDR1 is SGHRS and CDR2 is YFSETQ. The CDR3 runs to 13 residues. V was trimmed by 0 bases and J by 7 bases, leaving 10 bases between them. The CDR3 loop is CASSLEDGGGYTF. The CDR3 bases are TGCGCCAGCAGCTTGGAGGACGGAGGTGGCTACACCTTC.

This clonotype was recorded at least ten times. This chain connects TRBV7-2 to TRBJ1-2; 7 bases align to TRBD1. CDR1 is SGHTA and CDR2 is FQGNSA in the germline V gene. Trimming cost V 5 bases and J 11 bases; bases outside gene matches: 8. The CDR3 is made up of 12 amino acids. The CDR3 nucleotides read TGTGCCAGCAGCCCTGACAGGGAGGCATACACCTTC. Translated: CASSPDREAYTF. Complete variable domain (other parts from reference TRBV7-2 and TRBJ1-2): GAGVSQSPSNKVTEKGKDVELRCDPISGHTALYWYRQSLGQGLEFLIYFQGNSAPDKSGLPSDRFSAERTGGSVSTLTIQRTQQEDSAVYLCASSPDREAYTFGSGTRLTVV.

There are many counts of this clonotype. The gene calls are TRBV11-1 and TRBJ2-5, with D perhaps matching TRBD1 (6 bases). V dropped 5 bases and J dropped 3 bases, with 10 bases sitting between them. Germline CDR1 and CDR2: SGHAT and FQDESV (reference sequence). The CDR3 has 13 residues. DNA for the CDR3: TGTGCCAGCAGCCCGGGACACAAAGAGACCCAGTACTTC. Its protein product is CASSPGHKETQYF.

This clonotype was observed at least ten times. This sequence joins TRBV2 and TRBJ2-3; TRBD2 aligns across 7 bases. The germline CDR1 and CDR2 sequences are SNHLY and FYNNEI. Unmatched junction bases numbered 7, after V lost 6 bases and J lost 1 base. The CDR3 covers 15 residues. Written as DNA, the CDR3 is TGTGCCAGCAGGGGGGGGGACCAACGCACAGATACGCAGTATTTT. Protein product: CASRGGDQRTDTQYF.

This clonotype was recorded many times. The rearrangement joins TRBV7-9 to TRBJ1-3, with 10 nucleotides matching TRBD1. The V gene end was trimmed by 5 bases and the J gene end by 2 bases; junction bases not matched to a gene: 3. Germline CDR1 SEHNR, CDR2 FQNEAQ (reference sequence). The CDR3 extends over 15 amino acids. CDR3 in DNA: TGTGCCAGCAGCGCAGGGACAGGGGCTGGAAACACCATATATTTT. Translation: CASSAGTGAGNTIYF.

This clonotype has at least ten counts. The J gene is TRBJ2-2, the V gene TRBV6-5; D is uncertain. There are 13 residues in the CDR3. V shed 6 bases and J shed 5 bases, with 10 bases lying between them. In germline, CDR1 is MNHEY, CDR2 SVGAGI. This CDR3 is CASSLDGTGELFF. The CDR3 DNA is TGTGCCAGCAGCCTCGACGGGACCGGGGAGCTGTTTTTT.

This clonotype was seen at least ten times. The V call is TRBV7-2, the J call TRBJ2-5; possibly TRBD1 or TRBD2 for D (6 bases each). Looked up from germline, CDR1 is SGHTA and CDR2 is FQGNSA. This CDR3 has 15 residues. Trimming removed 4 bases from V and 10 bases from J, with 22 bases in between. Here the CDR3 reads CASSSQGPGDSLQYF. The CDR3 DNA follows: TGTGCCAGCAGCTCACAGGGTCCGGGGGACTCACTCCAGTACTTC.

This clonotype has a count of ten or more. J is TRBJ2-3 and V is TRBV12-3 or TRBV12-4; D is uncertain. V lost 8 bases to trimming and J lost 2 bases, with 11 bases between them. This CDR3 has 13 residues. CDR3: CASGDRPTDTQYF. The DNA of the CDR3 is TGTGCCAGCGGAGACCGGCCCACAGATACGCAGTATTTT.

This clonotype was observed a single time. The CDR3 does not end in the conserved phenylalanine or tryptophan, so this is likely a read error. The chain is built from TRBV28 and TRBJ2-4; D uncertain. The germline CDR1 and CDR2 sequences are MDHEN and SYDVKM. The CDR3 is 12 amino acids. The CDR3 spells CASSLSKKIQYI. CDR3 nucleotide sequence: TGTGCCAGCAGTTTAAGCAAAAAAATTCAGTACATC.